The 24 T cell receptor beta chains below were found in one sample sequenced in a study of T-cell memory formation after mild COVID-19. MiXCR, applied by TCRdb to the 5' RACE reads, yields one record per CDR3 protein. Of around 530,000 distinct CDR3 sequences in the sample, about a fifth were seen once. The sequencing input was PBMCs or a T cell subset sorted from them (not recorded which). The receptors shown here come from an adult woman who had mild COVID-19 (a few samples of this study predate the infection). Cell type and time point are not known.

This clonotype appeared a few times. This rearrangement joins TRBV5-6 to TRBJ2-7; D is unresolved. Germline CDR1 and CDR2: SGHDT and YYEEEE. The CDR3 loop spans 12 amino acids. The V end lost 5 bases, the J end lost 6 bases, and 12 bases lay between the germline ends. CDR3 sequence reads: CASSPQATEQYF. The CDR3 DNA is TGTGCCAGCAGTCCACAAGCCACCGAGCAGTACTTC. The full variable domain, its missing parts supplied by reference TRBV5-6 and TRBJ2-7, is DAGVTQSPTHLIKTRGQQVTLRCSPKSGHDTVSWYQQALGQGPQFIFQYYEEEERQRGNFPDRFSGHQFPNYSSELNVNALLLGDSALYLCASSPQATEQYFGPGTRLTVT.

V is TRBV5-1 and J is TRBJ2-3; 12 bases fit TRBD2. The V gene's germline CDR1 is SGHRS and CDR2 YFSETQ. This CDR3 is 19 amino acids long. J was trimmed by 7 bases and V by 4 bases; bases with no gene match: 19. In nucleotides, the CDR3 is TGCGCCAGCAGCGCCCCCCCCAACTCGACTAGCGGGAGCGTATATACGCAGTATTTT. Protein product: CASSAPPNSTSGSVYTQYF.

The chain links TRBV20-1 to TRBJ2-7; TRBD2 matches at 9 bases. With V trimmed by 6 bases and J by 3 bases, 12 bases remained unmatched. Per the germline V gene, CDR1 is DFQATT and CDR2 is SNEGSKA (reference sequence). The CDR3 has 15 residues. CDR3 bases: TGCAGTGCCCCTAGTCGGCGGGAGGGCATCTACGAGCAGTACTTC. Translated, it gives CSAPSRREGIYEQYF.

The chain uses TRBV5-6 and TRBJ1-2; weak D call: TRBD1 (6 bases). The CDR3 loop spans 14 amino acids. Trimming shortened V by 0 bases and J by 4 bases, and 10 bases separated the two germline ends. Germline V gene data show CDR1 as SGHDT and CDR2 as YYEEEE. The CDR3 DNA sequence: TGTGCCAGCAGCTTGGTGTCAGGGGCCTATGGCTACACCTTC. Protein product: CASSLVSGAYGYTF.

Written as DNA, the CDR3 is TGTGCCTGGAGGCGTGGGGTGAACACTGAAGCTTTCTTT. This sequence encodes CAWRRGVNTEAFF. This chain links TRBV30 with TRBJ1-1; D gene ambiguous. The CDR3 has 13 amino acids. Trimming removed 3 bases from V and 0 bases from J, with 8 bases in between. The germline V gene encodes CDR1 GTSNPN and CDR2 SVGIG (reference sequence). Combining the CDR3 with reference TRBV30 and TRBJ1-1 gives the whole variable domain SQTIHQWPATLVQPVGSPLSLECTVEGTSNPNLYWYRQAAGRGLQLLFYSVGIGQISSEVPQNLSASRPQDRQFILSSKKLLLSDSGFYLCAWRRGVNTEAFFGQGTRLTVV.

There are a few counts of this clonotype. This chain connects TRBV7-9 to TRBJ1-5; possibly TRBD1 for D (5 bases). This CDR3 comprises 14 residues. With 4 bases removed from V and 1 base from J, the gap between germline ends came to 8 bases. Per the germline V gene, CDR1 is SEHNR and CDR2 is FQNEAQ (reference sequence). Here the CDR3 reads CASSSRDSNQPQHF. The CDR3 DNA is TGTGCCAGCAGCTCCCGGGACAGCAATCAGCCCCAGCATTTT. The full variable domain, in which reference TRBV7-9 and TRBJ1-5 provide the parts outside the CDR3, is DTGVSQNPRHKITKRGQNVTFRCDPISEHNRLYWYRQTLGQGPEFLTYFQNEAQLEKSRLLSDRFSAERPKGSFSTLEIQRTEQGDSAMYLCASSSRDSNQPQHFGDGTRLSIL.

The genes are TRBV24-1 and TRBJ2-3; unclear D gene. The CDR3 totals 16 residues. The germline gives CDR1 KGHDR, CDR2 SFDVKD. Trimming took off 7 bases at V and 0 bases at J, with 16 bases between the two ends. This CDR3 reads CATSPGQDSSTDTQYF. The CDR3 bases are TGTGCCACCAGCCCCGGGCAGGATTCTAGCACAGATACGCAGTATTTT.

This chain joins TRBV6-6 and TRBJ2-7; TRBD1 aligns across 7 bases. Germline V gives CDR1 MNHNY, CDR2 SVGAGI (reference sequence). The CDR3 consists of 14 residues. With 6 bases clipped from V and 3 bases from J, the junction kept 8 bases outside the gene matches. CDR3 coding DNA: TGTGCCAGCAGGGGACAGCCAGACCTCTACGAGCAGTACTTC. Residues: CASRGQPDLYEQYF.

In this sample, this clonotype turned up a few times. The chain combines TRBV20-1 with TRBJ2-2; 9 nucleotides match TRBD1. Germline CDR1 reads DFQATT; CDR2 reads SNEGSKA (reference sequence). This CDR3 spans 13 amino acids. Trimming removed 7 bases from V and 4 bases from J; junction bases left unmatched: 4. The CDR3 region is CSGRDRVTGELFF. The DNA of the CDR3 is TGCAGTGGGCGGGACAGGGTCACCGGGGAGCTGTTTTTT.

This clonotype has only a few counts. The chain combines TRBV19 with TRBJ1-5; TRBD1 matches at 10 bases. The CDR3 extends over 16 amino acids. V shed 1 base, J shed 8 bases, and the junction held 8 bases outside the gene matches. Germline CDR1 reads LNHDA; CDR2 reads SQIVND (reference sequence). The CDR3 DNA follows: TGTGCCAGTAGTATAGGTTGGAGGGACAGGGGCAAGCCCCAGCATTTT. Translating it yields CASSIGWRDRGKPQHF.

This clonotype turned up a few times. The chain has TRBV7-2 and TRBJ2-5; no firm D call. Germline-derived CDR1 and CDR2 are SGHTA and FQGNSA. The CDR3 covers 15 residues. V lost 0 bases, J lost 0 bases, and 8 bases lay in between. As DNA, the CDR3 is TGTGCCAGCAGCTTAGCGGCTAGGAACCAAGAGACCCAGTACTTC. Translating gives CASSLAARNQETQYF.

The chain recombines TRBV6-4 with TRBJ2-2; TRBD1 matches at 7 bases. The V gene end was trimmed by 6 bases and the J gene end by 4 bases; junction bases not matched to a gene: 2. The CDR3 is 13 residues long. Looked up from germline, CDR1 is MRHNA and CDR2 is SNTAGT. CDR3 residues: CASRDRATGELFF. CDR3 DNA sequence: TGTGCCAGCAGAGACAGGGCCACCGGGGAGCTGTTTTTT.

A few counts support this clonotype. The chain links TRBV7-9 to TRBJ2-1, with D uncertain. Per the germline V gene, CDR1 is SEHNR and CDR2 is FQNEAQ (reference sequence). This CDR3 region has 8 residues. In nucleotides, the CDR3 is TGTGTCACCAATGAGCAGTTCTTC. Amino acid sequence: CVTNEQFF.

The rearrangement links TRBV5-1 to TRBJ2-5, with TRBD1 matching over 8 bases. Unmatched junction bases numbered 11, after V lost 4 bases and J lost 9 bases. This CDR3 region has 14 residues. Germline CDR1 SGHRS, CDR2 YFSETQ. In nucleotides, the CDR3 is TGCGCCAGCAGCCAAAGCCGGACAGGGTTAGCCCAGTACTTC. This codes for CASSQSRTGLAQYF.

The chain couples TRBV20-1 to TRBJ2-3, with 7 bases aligning to TRBD1. Germline CDR1 reads DFQATT; CDR2 reads SNEGSKA (reference sequence). The trim removed 2 bases at V and 5 bases at J, leaving 7 bases unmatched. CDR3 size: 14 residues. The CDR3, as DNA: TGCAGTGCTAGAACGTACAGGGGAAGAGATACGCAGTATTTT. This codes for CSARTYRGRDTQYF.

There are a few counts of this clonotype. For the CDR3, the DNA is TGTGCCAGCAGCTTAGCCCCGGGACAGGGGGGGGATGGCTACACCTTC. Translation gives CASSLAPGQGGDGYTF. The rearrangement joins TRBV7-8 to TRBJ1-2; 11 bases map to TRBD1. With V trimmed by 0 bases and J by 6 bases, 6 bases remained unmatched. Germline values: CDR1 SGHVS, CDR2 FQNEAQ. The CDR3 contains 16 residues.

This clonotype has at least ten counts. V and J are TRBV12-3 or TRBV12-4 and TRBJ2-1; 16 bases are shared with TRBD2. V was clipped by 5 bases and J by 7 bases; unmatched bases: 2. CDR3 length: 15 residues. The DNA for the CDR3 is TGTGCCAGCAGTAGGGGACTAGCGGGAGGGAATGAGCAGTTCTTC. This codes for CASSRGLAGGNEQFF.

A few counts support this clonotype. This chain connects TRBV12-3 or TRBV12-4 to TRBJ1-1; TRBD1 might be the D (6 bases). Trimming cost V 6 bases and J 4 bases, with 12 bases left between them. This CDR3 comprises 13 residues. CDR3 DNA: TGTGCCAGCAGCATTGGGGGCTTCACTGAAGCTTTCTTT. Translation gives CASSIGGFTEAFF.

This clonotype came up a few times. V usage is TRBV24-1 and J usage is TRBJ1-3; unclear D gene. Germline V gene lookup returns CDR1 KGHDR and CDR2 SFDVKD. The CDR3 spans 15 residues. V lost 5 bases and J 0 bases, leaving 10 bases between the germline ends. The CDR3 protein is CATSVNGSSGNTIYF. The CDR3 nucleotides are TGTGCCACCAGTGTGAACGGATCCTCTGGAAACACCATATATTTT.

This clonotype was recorded at least ten times. The chain combines TRBV12-3 or TRBV12-4 with TRBJ2-2; no reliable D call. The CDR3 runs to 13 residues. V shed 3 bases and J shed 6 bases, with 8 bases lying between them. For the CDR3, the DNA is TGTGCCAGCAGTTTGAGTGGGCCCGGGGAGCTGTTTTTT. It specifies CASSLSGPGELFF.

This clonotype was detected a few times. V gene TRBV7-6 combines with J gene TRBJ2-1, with TRBD1 matching over 8 bases. This CDR3 has 14 residues. Trimming took 5 bases from V and 7 from J; bases not matched to a gene: 7. Germline V gene sequence: CDR1 SGHVS, CDR2 FNYEAQ. In nucleotides, the CDR3 is TGTGCCAGCAGCGGGCTGACAGGGGTGAATGAGCAGTTCTTC. This gives the protein CASSGLTGVNEQFF.

This clonotype has only a few counts. The chain uses TRBV2 and TRBJ1-2, with 8 nucleotides matching TRBD1. Trimming took 8 bases from V and 4 from J; bases not matched to a gene: 6. The germline V gene encodes CDR1 SNHLY and CDR2 FYNNEI. The CDR3 contains 13 residues. The CDR3 is CASGGTGGYGYTF. CDR3 nucleotides: TGTGCCAGCGGCGGGACAGGTGGCTATGGCTACACCTTC.

This clonotype has just a few counts. V is TRBV9 and J is TRBJ2-3; the match to TRBD2 covers 7 bases. The trim removed 0 bases at V and 4 bases at J, leaving 5 bases unmatched. Germline CDR1 SGDLS, CDR2 YYNGEE. CDR3 length: 15 amino acids. The CDR3 reads CASSVGGGSADTQYF. The CDR3 DNA is TGTGCCAGCAGCGTAGGGGGCGGGAGCGCAGATACGCAGTATTTT.

This clonotype was detected once. The chain recombines TRBV12-3 or TRBV12-4 with TRBJ2-6; 7 bases are shared with TRBD1. The CDR3 is 17 residues long. With 6 bases clipped from V and 0 bases from J, the junction kept 8 bases outside the gene matches. DNA of the CDR3: TGTGCCAGCAGCCCGACAGGGCGATTCTCTGGGGCCAACGTCCTGACTTTC. Amino acids: CASSPTGRFSGANVLTF.